Listed here are 24 T cell receptor beta chains from one sample, sequenced in a study of early T cells in non-severe SARS-CoV-2 infection. TCRdb reanalysed the 5' RACE reads using MiXCR and keeps one entry per CDR3 protein. The sample yields about 37,000 distinct CDR3 sequences, roughly 6.2% seen once. Source material: whole blood. The receptors shown here come from an adult who was a healthcare worker with PCR-confirmed SARS-CoV-2 infection or an uninfected control (not recorded which).

This clonotype came up many times. This sequence joins TRBV19 and TRBJ1-2; a weak D match, TRBD1 (6 bases). This CDR3 spans 13 amino acids. Germline values: CDR1 LNHDA, CDR2 SQIVND (reference sequence). With 5 bases removed from V and 4 bases from J, the gap between germline ends came to 11 bases. The chain's CDR3 is CASSPEGGYGYTF. As DNA, the CDR3 is TGTGCCAGTAGTCCGGAGGGGGGCTATGGCTACACCTTC.

This clonotype was picked up many times. The rearrangement joins TRBV4-2 to TRBJ2-2; perhaps D is TRBD1 or TRBD2 (6 bases each). This CDR3 has 17 amino acids. The V end was cut by 3 bases, the J end by 4 bases, with 18 bases between. The germline V gene has CDR1 LGHNA and CDR2 YNFKEQ. The CDR3 sequence: CASSQGRWTAGTGELFF. The CDR3 coding sequence is TGTGCCAGCAGCCAGGGTCGGTGGACAGCGGGCACCGGGGAGCTGTTTTTT.

This clonotype was counted ten times or more. The V and J genes are TRBV30 and TRBJ2-3, with 8 bases matching TRBD2. Germline V gene sequence: CDR1 GTSNPN, CDR2 SVGIG (reference sequence). CDR3 size: 14 residues. V lost 4 bases to trimming and J lost 2 bases; unmatched junction nucleotides: 5. In nucleotides, the CDR3 is TGTGCCTGGACCGGGGGGGCCAACACAGATACGCAGTATTTT. This codes for CAWTGGANTDTQYF.

The rearrangement uses TRBV3-1 and TRBJ1-2, with D perhaps TRBD1 (5 bases). CDR3 length: 15 residues. Per germline, CDR1 LGHDT and CDR2 YNNKEL (reference sequence). V was pared by 2 bases and J by 2 bases, with 12 bases between. CDR3: CASSQSFDRNYGYTF. DNA for the CDR3: TGTGCCAGCAGCCAATCTTTCGACAGAAACTATGGCTACACCTTC.

This clonotype was counted at least ten times. This chain links TRBV4-2 with TRBJ2-3, with 7 bases fitting TRBD2. The germline gives CDR1 LGHNA, CDR2 YNFKEQ. V lost 4 bases, J lost 0 bases, and 10 bases stayed unmatched. The CDR3 covers 17 residues. The CDR3 spells CASSRASSGTSTDTQYF. The CDR3, as DNA: TGTGCCAGCAGCCGAGCCTCGAGCGGGACTAGCACAGATACGCAGTATTTT.

This clonotype was counted many times. J is TRBJ2-1 and V is TRBV20-1, with TRBD1 matching over 7 bases. With V trimmed by 6 bases and J by 1 base, 12 bases remained unmatched. The germline V gene encodes CDR1 DFQATT and CDR2 SNEGSKA (reference sequence). The CDR3 loop spans 16 amino acids. The CDR3 nucleotides read TGCAGTGCCCCTCGGACAGGACCGGGGTCCTACAATGAGCAGTTCTTC. This encodes CSAPRTGPGSYNEQFF.

This clonotype was recorded many times. This rearrangement joins TRBV5-1 to TRBJ1-5, with TRBD1 identical over 7 bases. Unmatched junction bases numbered 4, after V lost 2 bases and J lost 5 bases. CDR3 length: 14 amino acids. Per the germline V gene, CDR1 is SGHRS and CDR2 is YFSETQ. The CDR3 is CASSFTGTDQPQHF. Written as DNA, the CDR3 is TGCGCCAGCAGCTTTACGGGGACAGATCAGCCCCAGCATTTT.

This clonotype was picked up many times. The CDR3 nucleotides are TGTGCCAGCAGCCTACAGGGAGGGGGCACAGATACGCAGTATTTT. It specifies CASSLQGGGTDTQYF. The chain recombines TRBV7-2 with TRBJ2-3; the D gene is possibly TRBD2 (7 bases). Trimming left V 5 bases short and J 1 base short, with 13 bases between. Germline lookup yields CDR1 SGHTA and CDR2 FQGNSA. This CDR3 has 15 amino acids.

The gene calls are TRBV24-1 and TRBJ2-6; no clear D gene. The V and J ends lost 4 bases and 5 bases respectively, with 5 bases between them. In germline, CDR1 is KGHDR, CDR2 SFDVKD. CDR3 length: 13 amino acids. This chain's CDR3 is CATSEAWANVLTF. The CDR3 nucleotides read TGTGCCACCAGTGAGGCTTGGGCCAACGTCCTGACTTTC.

This clonotype was counted at least ten times. This chain links TRBV25-1 with TRBJ2-1, with TRBD2 identical over 12 bases. V lost 5 bases to trimming and J lost 8 bases; unmatched junction nucleotides: 4. Germline CDR1 is MGHDK and CDR2 is SYGVNS. The CDR3 loop spans 14 amino acids. The CDR3 DNA is TGTGCCAGCAGTCCGCTAGCGGGGGGGCATGAGCAGTTCTTC. Its translation: CASSPLAGGHEQFF.

With respect to this clonotype: Given a much more abundant clone one base away, this may be a read error. The CDR3 spells CVSSSSGGSYGYTF. CDR3 DNA: TGTGTCAGCAGTTCCTCAGGGGGCTCCTATGGCTACACCTTC. The J gene is TRBJ1-2, the V gene TRBV28, with TRBD1 matching over 8 bases. Germline lookup yields CDR1 MDHEN and CDR2 SYDVKM. The CDR3 is made up of 14 amino acids.

This clonotype showed up many times. The chain joins TRBV27 to TRBJ1-2; D perhaps matches TRBD1 (5 bases). The V gene's germline CDR1 is MNHEY and CDR2 SMNVEV (reference sequence). Trimming stripped 0 bases from V and 8 bases from J, with 19 bases between. This CDR3 region has 16 residues. The CDR3: CASSLSSGAAVKGYTF. As DNA, the CDR3 is TGTGCCAGCAGTTTATCTTCCGGGGCCGCCGTAAAGGGCTACACCTTC.

This clonotype has ten or more counts. V usage is TRBV27 and J usage is TRBJ2-5; D not certain. The CDR3 covers 13 residues. V dropped 1 base and J dropped 0 bases, with 3 bases sitting between them. From germline, CDR1 is MNHEY and CDR2 SMNVEV (reference sequence). CDR3 sequence reads: CASSLFYQETQYF. Here the CDR3 DNA reads TGTGCCAGCAGTTTATTTTACCAAGAGACCCAGTACTTC.

This clonotype was recorded many times. The chain employs TRBV11-2 and TRBJ2-1; 11 bases line up with TRBD2. V trimming: 4 bases; J trimming: 9 bases; junction bases outside the gene matches: 5. CDR1 is SGHAT and CDR2 is FQNNGV in the germline V gene. The CDR3 covers 14 residues. CDR3 bases: TGTGCCAGCAGCTCACGTCTAGCGGGGGGTGAGCAGTTCTTC. Amino acid sequence: CASSSRLAGGEQFF.

This clonotype was counted many times. This rearrangement joins TRBV29-1 to TRBJ1-1; D is undetermined. CDR3 length: 12 residues. V lost 5 bases and J lost 4, with 11 bases in between. CDR1 is SQVTM, CDR2 ANQGSEA, per germline. The DNA of the CDR3 is TGCAGCGTTTCGGACCCTCGCACTGAAGCTTTCTTT. This codes for CSVSDPRTEAFF.

This clonotype was observed at least ten times. The CDR3 nucleotides read TGCGCCAGCAGCCCTACGGGAGTCGGGGAGCTGTTTTTT. Its protein is CASSPTGVGELFF. V gene TRBV5-1 combines with J gene TRBJ2-2, with D possibly matching TRBD2 (6 bases). The length of the CDR3 is 13 residues. Germline CDR1 reads SGHRS; CDR2 reads YFSETQ. The ends were cut back, 4 bases at V and 7 bases at J, with 11 bases in the middle.

This clonotype has ten or more counts. The chain carries TRBV12-3 or TRBV12-4 and TRBJ2-1; maybe TRBD2 (6 bases). The CDR3 covers 16 residues. V was clipped by 3 bases and J by 8 bases, with 20 bases between them. The CDR3 loop is CASSLREPAGKDEQFF. The CDR3 nucleotides are TGTGCCAGCAGTTTGCGAGAGCCGGCGGGGAAAGATGAGCAGTTCTTC.

This clonotype was observed at least ten times. J is TRBJ2-3 and V is TRBV9; D might be TRBD2 (5 bases). CDR1 is SGDLS, CDR2 YYNGEE, per germline. Between the trimmed V and J ends, which lost 0 bases and 4 bases, there was a span of 9 bases. The CDR3 loop spans 14 amino acids. CDR3 residues: CASSVDRGADTQYF. As DNA, the CDR3 is TGTGCCAGCAGCGTAGATCGGGGAGCAGATACGCAGTATTTT.

The chain employs TRBV3-1 and TRBJ2-4, with D perhaps given as TRBD1 or TRBD2 (6 bases each). The CDR3 extends over 17 amino acids. V dropped 0 bases and J dropped 1 base, with 13 bases sitting between them. CDR1 is LGHDT and CDR2 is YNNKEL in the germline V gene (reference sequence). CDR3 nucleotide sequence: TGTGCCAGCAGCCAAGATAAGGGGGGCTTGGCCAAAAACATTCAGTACTTC. Its protein product is CASSQDKGGLAKNIQYF.

The table lists this clonotype with a few counts. The chain uses TRBV29-1 and TRBJ2-4; 9 nucleotides agree with TRBD1. The CDR3 contains 17 residues. The V and J ends lost 6 bases and 0 bases, in that order; junction bases with no gene match: 12. Looked up from germline, CDR1 is SQVTM and CDR2 is ANQGSEA. CDR3 DNA: TGCAGCGTCCTGACAGGGGGACCTTATCTAGCCAAAAACATTCAGTACTTC. Protein: CSVLTGGPYLAKNIQYF. Based on the CDR3 plus reference TRBV29-1 and TRBJ2-4, the full variable domain is SAVISQKPSRDICQRGTSLTIQCQVDSQVTMMFWYRQQPGQSLTLIATANQGSEATYESGFVIDKFPISRPNLTFSTLTVSNMSPEDSSIYLCSVLTGGPYLAKNIQYFGAGTRLSVL.

This clonotype occurred many times. The CDR3 reads CATSVVADTQYF. The CDR3 DNA reads as TGTGCCACCAGTGTGGTCGCAGATACGCAGTATTTT. The rearrangement joins TRBV24-1 to TRBJ2-3, with D hard to call. Germline V CDR1 and CDR2: KGHDR, SFDVKD. This CDR3 contains 12 residues. Trimming pared 5 bases from V and 4 bases from J, leaving 6 bases between.

The genes are TRBV7-2 and TRBJ2-5; tentative D call: TRBD2 (5 bases). The V end lost 5 bases, the J end lost 5 bases, and 12 bases lay between the germline ends. CDR1 and CDR2 from the germline V gene are SGHTA and FQGNSA. The CDR3 totals 13 residues. CDR3 bases: TGTGCCAGCAGCAACCGGGAATCGGAGACCCAGTACTTC. Amino acids: CASSNRESETQYF.

This clonotype was observed many times. The chain employs TRBV15 and TRBJ2-1, with D maybe TRBD2 (5 bases). V was pared by 2 bases and J by 2 bases, with 16 bases between. This CDR3 has 17 residues. Germline values: CDR1 LNHNV, CDR2 YYDKDF (reference sequence). The CDR3 is CATSRRRLAATYNEQFF. The CDR3 DNA sequence: TGTGCCACCAGCAGAAGGAGGCTAGCTGCTACCTACAATGAGCAGTTCTTC.

V usage is TRBV10-3 and J usage is TRBJ2-7; D perhaps matches TRBD1 (6 bases). Between the trimmed V and J ends, which lost 5 bases and 3 bases, there was a span of 17 bases. Germline V gene sequence: CDR1 ENHRY, CDR2 SYGVKD. The CDR3 covers 15 residues. CDR3 bases: TGTGCCATCAGTCCCACTCCTCGCAGGGGCTACGAGCAGTACTTC. This encodes CAISPTPRRGYEQYF.